This is a list of T cell receptor beta chains from one sample in a study of immune evolution from preneoplasia to lung adenocarcinoma. The data were produced by immunoSEQ multiplex PCR, yet TCRdb's version contains in-frame clones alone and is incomplete. The sample records fewer than 5,500 clones, roughly 83% being singletons. Sequenced input: FFPE minimally invasive lung adenocarcinoma tissue. All receptors derive from a person between 60 and 80 years old with lung adenocarcinoma. CDR3s include the opening cysteine and the closing phenylalanine or tryptophan. A D gene is named only where the DNA matches it firmly. Rows may omit the clone size; those that give it use once, few, many or a size class.

once TRBJ2-5 NA TRBV9 TGTGCCAGCAGCGGGGGACAGCAGGGGGGAGAGACCCAGTACTTC CASSGGQQGGETQYF
NA TRBJ2-7 TRBD2 TRBV19 TGTGCCAGTAGCGGACTAGCGGGACGGGCCGAGCAGTACTTC CASSGLAGRAEQYF
NA TRBJ2-2 TRBD2 TRBV7-2 TGTGCCAGCAGCCCGGGGGGTGTCACCGGGGAGCTGTTTTTT CASSPGGVTGELFF
NA TRBJ2-7 TRBD1 TRBV30 TGTGCCTGGAGTTGGGACAGGGGGCCATACGAGCAGTACTTC CAWSWDRGPYEQYF
NA TRBJ1-5 NA TRBV5-3 TGTGCCAGAAGCTTAATTACCCGCCATCATAGCAATCAGCCCCAGCATTTT CARSLITRHHSNQPQHF
NA TRBJ2-3 NA TRBV15 TGTGCCACCAGCAGAGAGGATACGGCAGCAGATACGCAGTATTTT CATSREDTAADTQYF
NA TRBJ2-7 TRBD2 TRBV4-1 TGCGCCAGCAGCCTCCCGGGACTAGCGGGCTCGCAGTACTTC CASSLPGLAGSQYF
NA TRBJ1-1 NA TRBV13 TGTGCCAGCAGCATCGGTCCCACCGGAGCTTTCTTT CASSIGPTGAFF
NA TRBJ2-2 TRBD2 TRBV30 TGTGCCTGTTTCCCGGGGGGACTAGCGGGAGGACTGAACACCGGGGAGCTGTTTTTT CACFPGGLAGGLNTGELFF
NA TRBJ2-7 NA TRBV30 TGTGCCTGGAGTCTCACAGGTATCCAGTACTTC CAWSLTGIQYF
NA TRBJ2-3 NA TRBV30 TGTGCCTGGAGGCCGGACACCCGAACGGATACGCAGTATTTT CAWRPDTRTDTQYF
NA TRBJ2-1 NA TRBV30 TGTGCCTGGAGTGTACTAGGTTATGGGTTCTTC CAWSVLGYGFF
NA TRBJ2-7 TRBD2 TRBV7-8 TGTGCCAGCAGCTTACGAGCGTGGTGGGAGGGCTCCTACGAGCAGTACTTC CASSLRAWWEGSYEQYF
NA TRBJ2-5 TRBD1 TRBV6-1 TGTGCCAGCAGTACAGGGGGGCAAGAGACCCAGTACTTC CASSTGGQETQYF
NA TRBJ1-2 TRBD1 TRBV7-9 TGTGCCAGCAGCTTAGGACAGGGGCTACGTGGCTACACCTTC CASSLGQGLRGYTF
NA TRBJ2-7 NA TRBV15 TGTGCCACCAGCAGAGAGGAGGGCTCCTACGAGCAGTACTTC CATSREEGSYEQYF
few TRBJ1-5 NA TRBV4-1 TGCGCCAGCAGCAATTACAGGGATAGCAATCAGCCCCAGCATTTT CASSNYRDSNQPQHF
NA TRBJ1-6 NA TRBV28 TGTGCCAGCAGTTTATACGAAGCCCTTCGGGGATTCACCCTCCACTTT CASSLYEALRGFTLHF
NA TRBJ1-1 TRBD1 TRBV29-1 TGCAGCGATGACACAGGGGTGAATGGATGGAACACTGAAGCTTTCTTT CSDDTGVNGWNTEAFF
once TRBJ2-5 NA TRBV28 TGTGCCAGCAGTTCGTTCGACGGGACCCAGTACTTC CASSSFDGTQYF
once TRBJ2-3 TRBD2 TRBV9 TGTGCCAGCAGCTCTAGCGGGAGTTTAGATACGCAGTATTTT CASSSSGSLDTQYF
NA TRBJ2-5 NA TRBV7-8 TGTGCCAGCAGCTTGAACCAAGAGACCCAGTACTTC CASSLNQETQYF
NA TRBJ2-3 TRBD1 TRBV29-1 TGCAGCGTGACCGGGACAGGGCCAGATACGCAGTATTTT CSVTGTGPDTQYF
NA TRBJ2-7 TRBD1 TRBV4-3 TGCGCCAGCAGCCAAGATCCATGGGGACAGGGGTACGAGCAGTACTTC CASSQDPWGQGYEQYF
NA TRBJ2-5 NA TRBV15 TGTGCCACCAGCAGAACCTGGGAAAGGGCAGAGACCCAGTACTTC CATSRTWERAETQYF
NA TRBJ2-1 NA TRBV6-4 TGTGCCAGCAGTGAGAGAAGCGACTACAATGAGCAGTTCTTC CASSERSDYNEQFF
NA TRBJ1-2 NA TRBV25-1 TGTGCCAGCAGGGAGGACGGGTCTAACTATGGCTACACCTTC CASREDGSNYGYTF
NA TRBJ1-1 NA TRBV10-3 TGTGCCATCAGAGACAGGATGAACACTGAAGCTTTCTTT CAIRDRMNTEAFF
NA TRBJ2-1 TRBD2 TRBV19 TGTGCCAGCGGAGGATTGGGACTAGAGGTTAATGAGCAGTTCTTC CASGGLGLEVNEQFF
NA TRBJ1-6 NA TRBV27 TGTGCCAGCAGTTTAAATTGGTCCAATTCACCCCTCCACTTT CASSLNWSNSPLHF
once TRBJ2-7 NA TRBV6-5 TGTGCCAGCAGAGACGAGGTCCATGAGTACTTC CASRDEVHEYF
NA TRBJ1-1 TRBD1 TRBV15 TGTGCCACCAGCAGATCGGGACAGGGAATTATGAACACTGAAGCTTTCTTT CATSRSGQGIMNTEAFF
once TRBJ1-6 NA TRBV4-3 TGCGCCAGCAGCCAAGAGTCGGGACGTAATTCACCCCTCCACTTT CASSQESGRNSPLHF
once TRBJ2-1 TRBD1 TRBV5-4 TGTGCCAGCAGCTTGGCGCGCAGGGGGCGCGACAATGAGCAGTTCTTC CASSLARRGRDNEQFF
NA TRBJ2-3 NA TRBV10-3 TGTGCCATCAGGCGGGATTCTAGCACAGATACGCAGTATTTT CAIRRDSSTDTQYF
once TRBJ1-1 NA TRBV6-5 TGTGCCAGCAGCGACGATTTCCGGGCGAACACTGAAGCTTTCTTT CASSDDFRANTEAFF
NA TRBJ2-2 NA TRBV7-3 TGTGCCAGCAGCTTAACCTACACCGGGGAGCTGTTTTTT CASSLTYTGELFF
NA TRBJ2-7 NA TRBV10-3 TGTGCCATCGCGGGTGGAGGCTACTACGAGCAGTACTTC CAIAGGGYYEQYF
NA TRBJ2-2 NA TRBV5-1 TGCGCCAGCAGCGAAGGGGTTCCCGGGGAGCTGTTTTTT CASSEGVPGELFF
few TRBJ1-5 NA TRBV19 TGTGCCAGTAGTAGACAAGACGGGGACTATAGCAATCAGCCCCAGCATTTT CASSRQDGDYSNQPQHF
NA TRBJ2-3 TRBD1 TRBV27 TGTGCCAGCAGTTCAGCCGGACAGGGGTCCGATACGCAGTATTTT CASSSAGQGSDTQYF
NA TRBJ1-1 NA TRBV19 TGTGCCAGTAGTCCACGACAGGTTTCCCCTGAAGCTTTCTTT CASSPRQVSPEAFF
NA TRBJ2-7 NA TRBV7-9 TGTGCCAGCAGCTTAGTCTCGGGCAGAGTCTACGAGCAGTACTTC CASSLVSGRVYEQYF
NA TRBJ1-4 TRBD1 TRBV5-4 TGTGCCAGCAGCTCAAACAGGGGGCTGGATGAAAAACTGTTTTTT CASSSNRGLDEKLFF
NA TRBJ1-5 TRBD1 TRBV28 TGTGCCAGCAGTTCCCGACAGGGGGCCCAGCCCCAGCATTTT CASSSRQGAQPQHF
few TRBJ2-2 TRBD1 TRBV5-6 TGTGCCAGCCGCGGTACAGGGGGAACCGGGGAGCTGTTTTTT CASRGTGGTGELFF
NA TRBJ2-2 NA TRBV12-5 TGTGCTAGTGGCCCCCCTAACACCGGGGAGCTGTTTTTT CASGPPNTGELFF
NA TRBJ1-6 TRBD1 TRBV7-9 TGTGCCAGCAGCACACAGGGGATGAATTCACCCCTCCACTTT CASSTQGMNSPLHF
NA TRBJ1-1 NA TRBV5-1 TGCGCCAGCAGCTTAGGGGGGGCGCGTAACACTGAAGCTTTCTTT CASSLGGARNTEAFF
NA TRBJ1-1 NA TRBV7-2 TGTGCCAGCAGCTCCTTTAGGGAGAGCACTGAAGCTTTCTTT CASSSFRESTEAFF
NA TRBJ2-1 NA TRBV11-2 TGTGCCAGCAGCTTCTTGTGGGCTGCCAGTGATGAGCAGTTCTTC CASSFLWAASDEQFF
NA TRBJ1-1 NA TRBV6-4 TGTGCCACCGTCTTTCCTGAAGCTTTCTTT CATVFPEAFF
NA TRBJ1-2 NA TRBV7-2 TGTGCCACCTTAACCCTCTCGGGGTTCTCTGGCTACACCTTC CATLTLSGFSGYTF
NA TRBJ2-7 TRBD2 TRBV5-1 TGCGCCAGCAGCTTGGGAAGTACGGGGGGAGGTGAGCAGTACTTC CASSLGSTGGGEQYF
NA TRBJ1-1 NA TRBV5-1 TGCGCCAGCAGCTTTACAGGACAGCTGGGGACTGAAGCTTTCTTT CASSFTGQLGTEAFF
NA TRBJ1-3 NA TRBV5-6 TGTGCCAGCAGCCCCCAACGGGGAAACACCATATATTTT CASSPQRGNTIYF
once TRBJ1-6 NA TRBV18 TGTGCCAGCTCACCACGACGAGAAACTGGATCACCCCTCCACTTT CASSPRRETGSPLHF
NA TRBJ1-5 NA TRBV28 TGTGCCAGCGTAGGGGATTATAGCAATCAGCCCCAGCATTTT CASVGDYSNQPQHF
NA TRBJ1-1 NA TRBV10-3 TGTGCCATCATGGAGGGCTCGAACACTGAAGCTTTCTTT CAIMEGSNTEAFF